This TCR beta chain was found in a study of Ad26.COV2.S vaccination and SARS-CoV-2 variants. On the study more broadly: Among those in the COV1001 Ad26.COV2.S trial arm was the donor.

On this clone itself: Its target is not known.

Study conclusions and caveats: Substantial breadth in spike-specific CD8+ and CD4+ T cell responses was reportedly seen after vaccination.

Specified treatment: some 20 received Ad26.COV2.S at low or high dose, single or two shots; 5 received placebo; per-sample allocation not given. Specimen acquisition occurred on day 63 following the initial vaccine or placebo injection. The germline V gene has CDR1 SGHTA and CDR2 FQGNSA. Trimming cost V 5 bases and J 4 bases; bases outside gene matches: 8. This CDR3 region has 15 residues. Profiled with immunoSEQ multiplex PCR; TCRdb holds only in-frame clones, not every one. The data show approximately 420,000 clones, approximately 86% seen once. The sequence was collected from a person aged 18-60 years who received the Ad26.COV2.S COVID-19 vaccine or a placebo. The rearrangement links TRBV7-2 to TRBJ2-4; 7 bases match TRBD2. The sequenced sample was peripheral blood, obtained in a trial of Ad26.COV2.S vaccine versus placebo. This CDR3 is CASSPGGGAKNIQYF. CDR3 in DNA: TGTGCCAGCAGCCCGGGGGGAGGGGCTAAAAACATTCAGTACTTC. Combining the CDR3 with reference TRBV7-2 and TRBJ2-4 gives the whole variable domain GAGVSQSPSNKVTEKGKDVELRCDPISGHTALYWYRQSLGQGLEFLIYFQGNSAPDKSGLPSDRFSAERTGGSVSTLTIQRTQQEDSAVYLCASSPGGGAKNIQYFGAGTRLSVL.